This entry lists 24 T cell receptor beta chains sequenced from one sample in a study of blood T cells in healthy people across ages. It was with a sample-barcoded 5' primer and a J-beta primer mix that a second PCR of roughly 7 to 12 cycles was run. Each CDR3 protein gets one entry after TCRdb re-called the 5' RACE reads with MiXCR. The profile shows 500,000 to 700,000 distinct CDR3 sequences, less than 35% of them singletons. The source material was blood. The receptors here all came from a woman older than 75 in good health.

This clonotype turned up a few times. The CDR3 loop is CASSTPAGTEAFF. The CDR3 coding sequence is TGTGCCAGCAGCACCCCGGCGGGCACTGAAGCTTTCTTT. The rearrangement uses TRBV5-6 and TRBJ1-1; D unclear. Germline V gene lookup returns CDR1 SGHDT and CDR2 YYEEEE. The CDR3 totals 13 residues. Trimming shortened V by 4 bases and J by 4 bases, and 11 bases separated the two germline ends. Full variable domain (outside the CDR3, taken from reference TRBV5-6 and TRBJ1-1): DAGVTQSPTHLIKTRGQQVTLRCSPKSGHDTVSWYQQALGQGPQFIFQYYEEEERQRGNFPDRFSGHQFPNYSSELNVNALLLGDSALYLCASSTPAGTEAFFGQGTRLTVV.

The chain is built from TRBV2 and TRBJ2-7; D gene unclear. Per the germline V gene, CDR1 is SNHLY and CDR2 is FYNNEI. The ends were cut back, 5 bases at V and 0 bases at J, with 20 bases in the middle. The CDR3 loop spans 17 amino acids. The CDR3 coding sequence is TGTGCCAGCAGTCTACTAAGACGATGGGTCCACTCCTACGAGCAGTACTTC. Translating it yields CASSLLRRWVHSYEQYF.

This clonotype was recorded a few times. J is TRBJ1-2 and V is TRBV30; D gene uncertain. Germline CDR1 GTSNPN, CDR2 SVGIG (reference sequence). CDR3 length: 14 amino acids. Trimming stripped 2 bases from V and 4 bases from J, with 14 bases between. In nucleotides, the CDR3 is TGTGCCTGGAGTAAGGTTGGCAGTATCTATGGCTACACCTTC. Its translation is CAWSKVGSIYGYTF.

This clonotype was counted ten times or more. The chain has TRBV6-2 or TRBV6-3 and TRBJ1-2; TRBD1 matches at 8 bases. Germline CDR1 and CDR2: MNHEY and SVGEGT. The CDR3 extends over 15 amino acids. Trimming cost V 6 bases and J 2 bases; bases outside gene matches: 8. The CDR3 DNA reads TGTGCCAGCAGAAACGGACAGGGACTGAACTATGGCTACACCTTC. It translates to CASRNGQGLNYGYTF.

A few counts support this clonotype. The V gene is TRBV20-1, the J gene TRBJ1-2; 8 bases are a match to TRBD1. Unmatched junction bases numbered 24, after V lost 6 bases and J lost 12 bases. Germline V gene sequence: CDR1 DFQATT, CDR2 SNEGSKA (reference sequence). The CDR3 length is 16 residues. CDR3 nucleotides: TGCAGTGCCCAGCCGTTAAGGACAGGGCCTATGAGCGCGAACACCTTC. It is translated as CSAQPLRTGPMSANTF.

This rearrangement joins TRBV21-1 to TRBJ2-5; the D call in the table, TRBD2, was not verified against the DNA. TRBV21-1 counts as a pseudogene. This CDR3 has 14 residues. In nucleotides, the CDR3 is TGTGCCAGCATCCTACTAAAAGCCCTACCAAAGCGCTACTTC. Translated, it gives CASILLKALPKRYF.

As concerns this clonotype: Given a much more abundant clone one base away, this may be a read error. The chain has TRBV7-6 and TRBJ2-1; D not resolved. Germline loops: CDR1 SGHVS, CDR2 FNYEAQ. This CDR3 comprises 14 residues. CDR3 in amino acids: CASSLSFFLNEQCF. In nucleotides, the CDR3 is TGTGCCAGCAGCTTGTCTTTTTTTCTTAATGAGCAGTGCTTC. Full variable domain (rest looked up from reference TRBV7-6 and TRBJ2-1): GAGVSQSPRYKVTKRGQDVALRCDPISGHVSLYWYRQALGQGPEFLTYFNYEAQQDKSGLPNDRFSAERPEGSISTLTIQRTEQRDSAMYRCASSLSFFLNEQCFGPGTRLTVL.

This clonotype was picked up many times. This chain connects TRBV6-2 or TRBV6-3 to TRBJ1-1; D might be TRBD1 (5 bases). The germline gives CDR1 MNHEY, CDR2 SVGEGT. The V and J ends lost 6 bases and 2 bases respectively, with 13 bases between them. This CDR3 has 14 residues. The CDR3 sequence: CASRQLGGNTEAFF. CDR3 nucleotides: TGTGCCAGCAGACAACTCGGGGGAAACACTGAAGCTTTCTTT.

This rearrangement joins TRBV6-6 to TRBJ1-2; the match to TRBD1 covers 7 bases. The CDR3 is made up of 17 amino acids. The J segment lost 2 bases and the V segment lost 0 bases, leaving 9 bases of the junction unmatched. Germline assignment: CDR1 MNHNY and CDR2 SVGAGI (reference sequence). The CDR3 DNA reads TGTGCCAGCAGTTACTCGAGCCCAGGGGGGAAAAACTATGGCTACACCTTC. This encodes CASSYSSPGGKNYGYTF.

This clonotype showed up just a few times. This clone may be a read error of a much larger clone one base away. V gene TRBV7-9 combines with J gene TRBJ1-2, with no clear D. The CDR3 runs to 14 residues. Germline assignment: CDR1 SEHNR and CDR2 FQNEAQ (reference sequence). The germline V and J ends were trimmed by 1 base and 8 bases, with 14 bases remaining between them. The CDR3 loop reads CASSLVDSRVGYTF. DNA for the CDR3: TGTGCCAGCAGCTTAGTCGATAGCCGTGTAGGCTACACCTTC.

With regard to this clonotype: A read error may explain this, as a much larger clone is one base away. The CDR3 bases are TGCGCCAGCAGCCCCGGAGGACGGGAGTCCTACAATGAGCAGTACTTC. As protein: CASSPGGRESYNEQYF. The chain employs TRBV5-1 and TRBJ2-1; tentatively, D is TRBD2 (6 bases). The DNA end lines up better with TRBJ2-7; the J call may be wrong. This CDR3 contains 16 residues. Germline CDR1 is SGHRS and CDR2 is YFSETQ.

The chain couples TRBV20-1 to TRBJ1-2; TRBD1 might be the D (5 bases). With 6 bases removed from V and 2 bases from J, the gap between germline ends came to 19 bases. Germline V gene data show CDR1 as DFQATT and CDR2 as SNEGSKA (reference sequence). This CDR3 has 15 residues. The CDR3 loop is CSAAPRGDLNYGYTF. In DNA, the CDR3 is TGCAGTGCAGCCCCCAGAGGGGACCTAAACTATGGCTACACCTTC.

This clonotype was recorded many times. The V and J genes are TRBV12-3 or TRBV12-4 and TRBJ1-2, with no clear D. CDR3 size: 13 residues. V dropped 5 bases and J dropped 4 bases, with 11 bases sitting between them. CDR3 sequence reads: CASSPKGAYGYTF. CDR3 in DNA: TGTGCCAGCAGTCCCAAGGGCGCCTATGGCTACACCTTC.

This clonotype was seen at least ten times. The chain's CDR3 is CSAAPEGAYTEAFF. DNA for the CDR3: TGCAGTGCTGCGCCTGAGGGGGCGTACACTGAAGCTTTCTTT. The chain joins TRBV20-1 to TRBJ1-1, with 7 positions matching TRBD1. Germline V gene lookup returns CDR1 DFQATT and CDR2 SNEGSKA (reference sequence). Trimming cost V 5 bases and J 3 bases; bases outside gene matches: 9. CDR3 length: 14 amino acids.

This clonotype has ten or more counts. In DNA form, the CDR3 reads TGTGCCAGCAGCGAGGTGGGGATGGCTAGAGGATATGGCTACACCTTC. Translated, it gives CASSEVGMARGYGYTF. The chain is built from TRBV9 and TRBJ1-2; D uncertain. CDR3 size: 16 residues. The germline V gene has CDR1 SGDLS and CDR2 YYNGEE. V gave up 3 bases and J gave up 5 bases, with 20 bases separating them.

This clonotype was seen ten or more times. The CDR3 DNA follows: TGTGCCAGCATCCCGACTAGCGGCCCCTACGAGCAGTACTTC. Amino acids: CASIPTSGPYEQYF. The rearrangement links TRBV7-2 to TRBJ2-7; 9 bases align to TRBD2. Per germline, CDR1 SGHTA and CDR2 FQGNSA. V lost 7 bases, J lost 2 bases, and 6 bases stayed unmatched. The CDR3 spans 14 residues. Looking up the rest from reference TRBV7-2 and TRBJ2-7 gives the full variable domain: GAGVSQSPSNKVTEKGKDVELRCDPISGHTALYWYRQSLGQGLEFLIYFQGNSAPDKSGLPSDRFSAERTGGSVSTLTIQRTQQEDSAVYLCASIPTSGPYEQYFGPGTRLTVT.

With respect to this clonotype: This sequence may be a read error, since a much larger clone differs from it by one base. The rearrangement uses TRBV12-3 or TRBV12-4 and TRBJ1-1, with D uncertain. V gave up 4 bases and J gave up 10 bases, with 10 bases separating them. CDR3 size: 11 residues. In DNA, the CDR3 is TGTGCCAGCAGTTCGCGTTATGGAGCTTTCTTT. Residues: CASSSRYGAFF.

This clonotype was seen ten or more times. The rearrangement uses TRBV20-1 and TRBJ2-4; 13 bases are a match to TRBD2. This CDR3 is built from 19 residues. Germline V gene lookup returns CDR1 DFQATT and CDR2 SNEGSKA (reference sequence). Trimming removed 5 bases from V and 0 bases from J; junction bases left unmatched: 13. This CDR3 reads CSAPLPTSGGDLAKNIQYF. The DNA for the CDR3 is TGCAGTGCTCCCCTCCCTACTAGCGGGGGGGACCTAGCCAAAAACATTCAGTACTTC.

The rearrangement uses TRBV6-1 and TRBJ1-1; D possibly corresponds to TRBD1 (5 bases). Germline lookup yields CDR1 MNHNS and CDR2 SASEGT. The CDR3 is 12 amino acids. V shed 11 bases and J shed 2 bases, with 12 bases lying between them. In nucleotides, the CDR3 is TGTGCCGTTGACAGATACAACACTGAAGCTTTCTTT. Translating it yields CAVDRYNTEAFF.

This clonotype turned up a few times. V and J are TRBV20-1 and TRBJ1-5, with D unresolved. The CDR3 loop spans 14 amino acids. CDR1 DFQATT and CDR2 SNEGSKA come from the germline V gene (reference sequence). V lost 1 base and J lost 5, with 12 bases in between. The CDR3 region is CSARGRQLHQPQHF. The CDR3 bases are TGCAGTGCTAGAGGTCGACAACTGCATCAGCCCCAGCATTTT.

Many counts were recorded for this clonotype. The V gene is TRBV28, the J gene TRBJ2-3; 9 nucleotides align to TRBD1. CDR3 length equals 15 residues. In germline, CDR1 is MDHEN, CDR2 SYDVKM. V trimming: 3 bases; J trimming: 6 bases; junction bases outside the gene matches: 7. The CDR3 sequence is CASSFSGTGTDTQYF. The CDR3 DNA reads as TGTGCCAGCAGTTTCTCCGGGACAGGGACGGATACGCAGTATTTT.

This clonotype was found a few times. This chain links TRBV6-1 with TRBJ1-1; TRBD1 matches 7 bases. Germline lookup yields CDR1 MNHNS and CDR2 SASEGT. With V trimmed by 0 bases and J by 4 bases, 2 bases remained unmatched. The CDR3 sequence is 14 residues long. The CDR3 bases are TGTGCCAGCAGTGAAGCAGGGGGCTTCACTGAAGCTTTCTTT. Translated: CASSEAGGFTEAFF.

This sequence joins TRBV7-2 and TRBJ2-5; 13 bases line up with TRBD2. Looked up from germline, CDR1 is SGHTA and CDR2 is FQGNSA. The CDR3 has 16 amino acids. V shed 5 bases and J 6 bases; nucleotides not matched to a gene: 9. As DNA, the CDR3 is TGTGCCAGCAGCGACAAGACTAGCGGGAGGAAGAAGACCCAGTACTTC. The encoded protein is CASSDKTSGRKKTQYF.

This clonotype was recorded at least ten times. The chain links TRBV4-3 to TRBJ1-2; D possibly corresponds to TRBD1 (6 bases). This CDR3 region has 17 residues. The ends were cut back, 4 bases at V and 4 bases at J, with 22 bases in the middle. From germline, CDR1 is LGHNA and CDR2 YSLEER. The DNA of the CDR3 is TGCGCCAGCAGCCCGAATAGGGGGAGGCAGGGAGTCTATGGCTACACCTTC. Protein product: CASSPNRGRQGVYGYTF.